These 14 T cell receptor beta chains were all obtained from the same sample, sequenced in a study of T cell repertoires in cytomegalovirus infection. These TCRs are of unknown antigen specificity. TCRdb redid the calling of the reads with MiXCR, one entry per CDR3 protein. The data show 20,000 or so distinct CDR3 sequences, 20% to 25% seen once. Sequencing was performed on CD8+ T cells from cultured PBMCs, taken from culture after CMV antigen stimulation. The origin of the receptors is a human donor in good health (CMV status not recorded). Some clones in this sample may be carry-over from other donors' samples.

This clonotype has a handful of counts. DNA of the CDR3: TGTGCCAGCAGCTTAGGGCACGGCACAGATACGCAGTATTTT. Protein: CASSLGHGTDTQYF. V gene TRBV11-2 combines with J gene TRBJ2-3; no definite D call. Germline CDR1 is SGHAT and CDR2 is FQNNGV. This CDR3 is built from 14 residues. The V end was cut by 1 base, the J end by 1 base, with 6 bases between.

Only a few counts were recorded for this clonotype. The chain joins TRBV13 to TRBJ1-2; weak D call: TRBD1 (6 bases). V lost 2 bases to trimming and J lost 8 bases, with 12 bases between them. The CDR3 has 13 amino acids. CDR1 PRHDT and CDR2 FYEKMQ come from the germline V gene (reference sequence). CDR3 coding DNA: TGTGCCAGCAGCTTATCACAGGGCGAGGGCTACACCTTC. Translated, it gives CASSLSQGEGYTF.

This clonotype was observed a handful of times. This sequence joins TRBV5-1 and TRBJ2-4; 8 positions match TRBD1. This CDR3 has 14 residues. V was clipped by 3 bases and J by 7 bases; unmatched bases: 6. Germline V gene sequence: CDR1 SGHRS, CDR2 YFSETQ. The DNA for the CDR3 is TGCGCCAGCAGCTCCGGACAGGGAGACAACATTCAGTACTTC. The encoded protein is CASSSGQGDNIQYF.

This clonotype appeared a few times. The CDR3 bases are TGCGCCAGCAGCCAAATCGGGCAGCCCCAGCATTTT. Its protein is CASSQIGQPQHF. J is TRBJ1-5 and V is TRBV4-1; D not certain. V lost 2 bases and J lost 7, with 6 bases in between. There are 12 residues in the CDR3. Germline V lookup: CDR1 MGHRA, CDR2 YSYEKL.

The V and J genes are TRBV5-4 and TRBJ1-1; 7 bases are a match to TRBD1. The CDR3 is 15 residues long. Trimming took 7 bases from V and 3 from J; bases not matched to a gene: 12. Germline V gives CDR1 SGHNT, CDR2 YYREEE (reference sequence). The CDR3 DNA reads TGTGCCAGCCACCGGGACAGCGGTAGGGACACTGAAGCTTTCTTT. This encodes CASHRDSGRDTEAFF.

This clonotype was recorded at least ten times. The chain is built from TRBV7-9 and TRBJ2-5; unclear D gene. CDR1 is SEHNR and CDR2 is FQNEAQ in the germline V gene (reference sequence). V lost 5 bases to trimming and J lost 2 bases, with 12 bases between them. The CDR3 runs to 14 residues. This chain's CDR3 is CASSGWAEQETQYF. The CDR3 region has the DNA TGTGCCAGCAGCGGTTGGGCGGAACAAGAGACCCAGTACTTC.

Here the CDR3 reads CASSPGLAGYEQYF. CDR3 nucleotide sequence: TGTGCCAGCAGCCCCGGACTAGCGGGCTACGAGCAGTACTTC. This chain connects TRBV5-6 to TRBJ2-7; 11 bases line up with TRBD2. This CDR3 spans 14 amino acids. Trimming cost V 4 bases and J 3 bases; bases outside gene matches: 3. Germline V gene lookup returns CDR1 SGHDT and CDR2 YYEEEE.

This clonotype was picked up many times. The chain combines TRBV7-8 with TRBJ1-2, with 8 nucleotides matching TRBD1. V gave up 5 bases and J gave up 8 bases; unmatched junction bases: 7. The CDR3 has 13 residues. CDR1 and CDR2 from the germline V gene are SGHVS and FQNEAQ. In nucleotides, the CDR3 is TGTGCCAGCAGCCCCGCAGGGGGCTTGGGCTACACCTTC. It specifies CASSPAGGLGYTF.

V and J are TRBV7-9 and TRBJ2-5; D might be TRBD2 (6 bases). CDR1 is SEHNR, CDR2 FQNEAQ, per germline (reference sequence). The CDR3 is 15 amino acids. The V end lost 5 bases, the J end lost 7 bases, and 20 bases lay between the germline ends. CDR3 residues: CASSPRLVHRGTQYF. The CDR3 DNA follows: TGTGCCAGCAGCCCCCGACTAGTTCATCGGGGGACCCAGTACTTC.

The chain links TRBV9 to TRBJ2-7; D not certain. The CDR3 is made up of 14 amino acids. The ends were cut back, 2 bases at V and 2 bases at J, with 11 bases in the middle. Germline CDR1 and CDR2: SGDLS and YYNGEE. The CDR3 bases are TGTGCCAGCAGCGTTACCGCTACCACCTACGAGCAGTACTTC. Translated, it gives CASSVTATTYEQYF. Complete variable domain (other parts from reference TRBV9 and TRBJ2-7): DSGVTQTPKHLITATGQRVTLRCSPRSGDLSVYWYQQSLDQGLQFLIQYYNGEERAKGNILERFSAQQFPDLHSELNLSSLELGDSALYFCASSVTATTYEQYFGPGTRLTVT.

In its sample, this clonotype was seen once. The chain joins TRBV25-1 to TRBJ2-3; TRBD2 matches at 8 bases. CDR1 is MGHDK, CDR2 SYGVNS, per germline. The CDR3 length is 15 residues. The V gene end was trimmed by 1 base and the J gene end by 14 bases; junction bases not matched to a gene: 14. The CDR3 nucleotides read TGTGCCAGCAGTGAATCCCTGGGACTAGAGGGTCCGGGGTATTTT. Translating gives CASSESLGLEGPGYF. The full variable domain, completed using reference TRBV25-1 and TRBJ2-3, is EADIYQTPRYLVIGTGKKITLECSQTMGHDKMYWYQQDPGMELHLIHYSYGVNSTEKGDLSSESTVSRIRTEHFPLTLESARPSHTSQYLCASSESLGLEGPGYFGPGTRLTVL.

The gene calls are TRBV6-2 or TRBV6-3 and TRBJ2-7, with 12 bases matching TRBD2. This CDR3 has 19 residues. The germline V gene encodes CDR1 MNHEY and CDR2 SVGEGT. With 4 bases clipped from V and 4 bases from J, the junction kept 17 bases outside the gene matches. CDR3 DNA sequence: TGTGCCAGCAGTTCGCCACTAGCGGGGGGCGTCAGGATGGATTACGAGCAGTACTTC. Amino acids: CASSSPLAGGVRMDYEQYF.

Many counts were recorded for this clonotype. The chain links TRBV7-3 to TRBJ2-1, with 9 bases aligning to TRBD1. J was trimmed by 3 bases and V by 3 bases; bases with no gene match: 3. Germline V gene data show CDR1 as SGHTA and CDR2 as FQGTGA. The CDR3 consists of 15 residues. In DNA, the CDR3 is TGTGCCAGCAGCTTCGGGGGACAGGGCTACAATGAGCAGTTCTTC. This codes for CASSFGGQGYNEQFF.

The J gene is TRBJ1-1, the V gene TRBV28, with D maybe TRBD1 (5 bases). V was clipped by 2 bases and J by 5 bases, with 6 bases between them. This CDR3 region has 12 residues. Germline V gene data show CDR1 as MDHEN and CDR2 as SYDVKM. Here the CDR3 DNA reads TGTGCCAGCAGTTTAGACAGTACTGAAGCTTTCTTT. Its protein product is CASSLDSTEAFF.